This record concerns one T cell receptor beta chain sequence. This record comes from a study of blood T cell repertoires in COVID-19. V dropped 4 bases and J dropped 2 bases, with 12 bases sitting between them. The CDR3 contains 14 residues. Germline values: CDR1 SGHRS, CDR2 YFSETQ. Methods used by the authors: Reference gene primers were amplified, and this amplification served to estimate nucleated cell counts. Assay used: immunoSEQ multiplex PCR; TCRdb lists only in-frame clones, some missing. The V and J calls and clone size are taken from that table; D and trimming were inferred from the DNA. The table shows about 180,000 clones, with under 85% occurring only once.

Source material: peripheral blood. The V call is TRBV5-1, the J call TRBJ1-2, with a tentative D call TRBD1 (5 bases). This receptor was taken from a human donor in a cohort sampled during active COVID-19. Here the CDR3 reads CASSPSGGNYGYTF. CDR3 DNA: TGCGCCAGCAGCCCAAGCGGGGGAAACTATGGCTACACCTTC. Based on the CDR3 plus reference TRBV5-1 and TRBJ1-2, the full variable domain is KAGVTQTPRYLIKTRGQQVTLSCSPISGHRSVSWYQQTPGQGLQFLFEYFSETQRNKGNFPGRFSGRQFSNSRSEMNVSTLELGDSALYLCASSPSGGNYGYTFGSGTRLTVV.